Shown below are 15 T cell receptor beta chains from a single sample sequenced in a study of shared clonotypes between healthy human individuals. Assay: immunoSEQ multiplex PCR; the TCRdb copy retains only in-frame clones and omits some. The repertoire holds some 500,000 clones, with around 77% as singletons. What was sequenced was PBMCs. The receptor set was obtained from a woman between 35 and 50 years old in good health. Some clones in this sample may be carry-over from other donors' samples.

This rearrangement joins TRBV7-2 to TRBJ2-7, with D possibly TRBD1 on 8 matching bases. Germline V gene lookup returns CDR1 SGHTA and CDR2 FQGNSA. The length of the CDR3 is 18 residues. V lost 1 base and J lost 0, with 19 bases in between. CDR3 amino acids: CASSLETHRGGYSYEQYF. For the CDR3, the DNA is TGTGCCAGCAGCTTAGAGACCCACAGGGGGGGATACTCCTACGAGCAGTACTTC.

With regard to this clone: A far larger clone is a single base away, which makes a read error likely. The rearrangement links TRBV30 to TRBJ2-7, with TRBD2 as a possible D gene (6 bases). This CDR3 is built from 17 residues. Germline-derived CDR1 and CDR2 are GTSNPN and SVGIG (reference sequence). The V end was cut by 4 bases, the J end by 0 bases, with 22 bases between. The chain's CDR3 is CAWKKGRLGLDSYEQYF. The DNA for the CDR3 is TGTGCCTGGAAGAAGGGAAGACTAGGACTCGACTCCTACGAGCAGTACTTC.

The chain carries TRBV5-1 and TRBJ2-5, with 7 bases lining up with TRBD1. Per the germline V gene, CDR1 is SGHRS and CDR2 is YFSETQ. V lost 4 bases and J lost 5; bases outside the gene matches: 8. This CDR3 has 14 amino acids. The CDR3: CASSPQGFAETQYF. The DNA of the CDR3 is TGCGCCAGCAGCCCACAGGGGTTTGCGGAGACCCAGTACTTC.

This chain uses TRBV11-1 with TRBJ2-1; the D is unclear. V was trimmed by 3 bases and J by 5 bases, leaving 11 bases between them. CDR3 length: 14 residues. Germline CDR1 SGHAT, CDR2 FQDESV (reference sequence). This CDR3 is CASSFGLRDNEQFF. For the CDR3, the DNA is TGTGCCAGCAGCTTTGGGCTACGAGACAATGAGCAGTTCTTC.

As for this clone: A much larger clone is a single base away; this may be a read error. Other DNA sequences within the sample encode an identical CDR3. This chain uses TRBV28 with TRBJ1-2; tentative D call: TRBD1 (5 bases). The CDR3 length is 15 residues. Trimming cost V 7 bases and J 0 bases, with 15 bases left between them. Per the germline V gene, CDR1 is MDHEN and CDR2 is SYDVKM. DNA of the CDR3: TGTGCCAGCACGGGAGGGGCAGCTTCTAACTATGGCTACACCTTC. As protein: CASTGGAASNYGYTF.

Notes on this clone: One base separates it from a far larger clone, so it is likely a read error. This chain connects TRBV6-5 to TRBJ2-7; 10 bases are shared with TRBD2. Per germline, CDR1 MNHEY and CDR2 SVGAGI. The CDR3 consists of 15 residues. The CDR3 DNA sequence: TGTGCCAGCAGTTGGCGATCTAGCGGGGGTTACGAGCAGTGCTTC. This codes for CASSWRSSGGYEQCF.

Note on this clone: One base separates it from a far larger clone, so it is likely a read error. This chain joins TRBV28 and TRBJ1-5, with D perhaps matching TRBD1 (5 bases). The V gene's germline CDR1 is MDHEN and CDR2 SYDVKM. V was clipped by 5 bases and J by 3 bases, with 14 bases between them. The length of the CDR3 is 15 residues. The CDR3 nucleotides read TGTGCCAGCAGTGGGGCGGGACGGATCAATCAGCCCCAGCATTTT. Translated, it gives CASSGAGRINQPQHF.

The chain has TRBV7-2 and TRBJ2-6; tentatively, D is TRBD1 (6 bases). The ends were cut back, 3 bases at V and 10 bases at J, with 16 bases in the middle. CDR3 length: 15 amino acids. The germline V gene has CDR1 SGHTA and CDR2 FQGNSA. The CDR3 bases are TGTGCCAGCAGCTTGAGGGGGTATAACTCGAACGTCCTGACTTTC. It is translated as CASSLRGYNSNVLTF.

This clone was detected only once. The chain carries TRBV28 and TRBJ2-7; maybe TRBD1 (6 bases). V lost 6 bases to trimming and J lost 3 bases, with 15 bases between them. CDR1 is MDHEN, CDR2 SYDVKM, per germline. There are 14 residues in the CDR3. CDR3 residues: CASRSGQIVYEQYF. The CDR3 nucleotides are TGTGCCAGCAGATCTGGACAGATTGTCTACGAGCAGTACTTC.

The chain employs TRBV2 and TRBJ1-3, with 8 bases lining up with TRBD1. The CDR3 has 16 residues. J lost 0 bases, V lost 6 bases, and 7 bases had no gene match. Germline V gene lookup returns CDR1 SNHLY and CDR2 FYNNEI. CDR3 in DNA: TGTGCCAGCAGCTTGGGCGGGACAGGCTCTGGAAACACCATATATTTT. Translated, it gives CASSLGGTGSGNTIYF.

The genes are TRBV20-1 and TRBJ2-5; tentative D call: TRBD2 (6 bases). The DNA matches TRBJ2-7 better at its end, which makes the J call doubtful. The CDR3 spans 11 residues. CDR1 is DFQATT, CDR2 SNEGSKA, per germline (reference sequence). This chain's CDR3 is CSVRLVNEQYF. In DNA, the CDR3 is TGCAGTGTTCGACTAGTGAACGAGCAGTACTTC.

The sample holds a few counts of this clone. This chain uses TRBV28 with TRBJ2-1; 9 bases align to TRBD2. CDR1 and CDR2 (germline): MDHEN, SYDVKM. The CDR3 sequence is 14 residues long. The junction had 9 bases not matched to a gene; V was cut back by 2 bases and J by 13 bases. CDR3: CASSLSSSGRLQFF. CDR3 nucleotides: TGTGCCAGCAGTTTAAGCAGTAGCGGGAGATTACAGTTCTTC.

A word on this clone: With a far larger clone one base away, a read error is the likely cause. CDR3 in DNA: TGTGCCAGCGGCTTTGACGGCTATTATCAGCCCCAGCATTTT. Its translation is CASGFDGYYQPQHF. V and J are TRBV7-9 and TRBJ1-5; D not certain. Germline CDR1 is SEHNR and CDR2 is FQNEAQ (reference sequence). The CDR3 length is 14 residues.

This clone is medium-sized (0.01 to 0.1%). Within the sample, other DNA sequences also encode this same CDR3. The chain uses TRBV30 and TRBJ2-1, with 11 bases identical to TRBD2. Trimming took 0 bases from V and 5 from J; bases not matched to a gene: 9. Germline values: CDR1 GTSNPN, CDR2 SVGIG (reference sequence). This CDR3 has 17 amino acids. The CDR3 here is CAWSVSPGGLADNEQFF. The DNA for the CDR3 is TGTGCCTGGAGTGTTTCCCCGGGGGGACTAGCGGACAATGAGCAGTTCTTC.

Of note for this clone: A far larger clone is one base from this, pointing to a likely read error. The chain recombines TRBV10-3 with TRBJ2-7, with 10 bases identical to TRBD1. The CDR3 is 15 amino acids. Germline V gene sequence: CDR1 ENHRY, CDR2 SYGVKD. This chain's CDR3 is CVISVGQGRVREQYF. The CDR3 DNA reads as TGTGTCATCAGTGTGGGACAGGGGAGGGTACGAGAGCAGTACTTC.